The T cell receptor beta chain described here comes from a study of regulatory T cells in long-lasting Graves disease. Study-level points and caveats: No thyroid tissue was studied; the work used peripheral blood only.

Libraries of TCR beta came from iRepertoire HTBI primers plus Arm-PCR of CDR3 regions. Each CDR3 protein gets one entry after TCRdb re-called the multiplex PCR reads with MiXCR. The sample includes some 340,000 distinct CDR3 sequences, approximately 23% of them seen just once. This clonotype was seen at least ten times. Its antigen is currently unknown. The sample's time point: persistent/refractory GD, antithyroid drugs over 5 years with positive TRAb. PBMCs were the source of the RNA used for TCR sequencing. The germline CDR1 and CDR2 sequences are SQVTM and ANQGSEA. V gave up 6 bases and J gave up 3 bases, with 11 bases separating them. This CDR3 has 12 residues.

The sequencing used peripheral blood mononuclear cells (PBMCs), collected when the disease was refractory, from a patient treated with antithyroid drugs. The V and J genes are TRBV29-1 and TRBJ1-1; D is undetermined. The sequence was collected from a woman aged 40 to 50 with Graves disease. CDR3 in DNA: TGCAGCGTGATCAGCGAGGACACTGAAGCTTTCTTT. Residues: CSVISEDTEAFF. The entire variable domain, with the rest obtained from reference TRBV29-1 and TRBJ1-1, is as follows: SAVISQKPSRDICQRGTSLTIQCQVDSQVTMMFWYRQQPGQSLTLIATANQGSEATYESGFVIDKFPISRPNLTFSTLTVSNMSPEDSSIYLCSVISEDTEAFFGQGTRLTVV.